This T cell receptor (beta chain) derives from a study of blood T cells in healthy people across ages. The CDR3 is 14 amino acids. CDR1 is WSHSY and CDR2 is SAAADI in the germline V gene. V was shortened by 6 bases and J by 2 bases, with 11 bases between the two germline ends. For the second PCR, which ran for about 7 to 11 cycles, a sample-barcoded 5' primer and a J-beta primer mix were used. Each of the cDNA molecules was tagged by a template-switch adaptor with 12 random nucleotides. TCRdb called the 5' RACE reads again in MiXCR, with one record for every CDR3 protein. The data show 800,000 or so distinct CDR3 sequences, with 46% seen just once and roughly 18% held by the top ten. The individuals who served as donors were healthy Caucasians living in Russia, aged roughly 6 to 90. Every donor contributed roughly 10 milliliters of peripheral blood by blood draw. This clonotype came up many times.

The receptor's source is a man older than 75 in good health. The V and J genes are TRBV10-2 and TRBJ2-1; D not certain. The sequenced sample consisted of blood. The CDR3 DNA reads TGCGCCAGCAGCCTAACCGTCGCCTACAATGAGCAGTTCTTC. Its protein product is CASSLTVAYNEQFF.